The clone carrying this TCR beta chain was seen at least ten times. The target antigen is unknown. The data originate from a study of T cells after yellow fever vaccination. Conversion of TCR transcripts into cDNA relied on 5'RACE template switching, which added a universal primer site and UMIs. TCRdb called the 5' RACE reads again in MiXCR, with one record for every CDR3 protein. Among 300,000 to 400,000 distinct CDR3 sequences, approximately 13% were seen once, and the ten largest hold roughly 3%. Notes on the study in general: Reappearance after the booster was observed for most primary-vaccination clones (more than 95% CD4, almost 90% CD8).

The sequencing used CD4+ T cells sorted from PBMCs, collected 15 days after the yellow fever booster vaccination. This TCR was sampled from a young man who received the YFV17D yellow fever vaccine.

The CDR3 sequence is CASSLKPPSTDTQYF. In DNA, the CDR3 is TGTGCCAGCAGTTTGAAGCCACCTAGCACAGATACGCAGTATTTT. The J gene is TRBJ2-3, the V gene TRBV12-3 or TRBV12-4; D gene ambiguous. Trimming took 3 bases from V and 0 from J, leaving 10 bases between them. This CDR3 is built from 15 residues.